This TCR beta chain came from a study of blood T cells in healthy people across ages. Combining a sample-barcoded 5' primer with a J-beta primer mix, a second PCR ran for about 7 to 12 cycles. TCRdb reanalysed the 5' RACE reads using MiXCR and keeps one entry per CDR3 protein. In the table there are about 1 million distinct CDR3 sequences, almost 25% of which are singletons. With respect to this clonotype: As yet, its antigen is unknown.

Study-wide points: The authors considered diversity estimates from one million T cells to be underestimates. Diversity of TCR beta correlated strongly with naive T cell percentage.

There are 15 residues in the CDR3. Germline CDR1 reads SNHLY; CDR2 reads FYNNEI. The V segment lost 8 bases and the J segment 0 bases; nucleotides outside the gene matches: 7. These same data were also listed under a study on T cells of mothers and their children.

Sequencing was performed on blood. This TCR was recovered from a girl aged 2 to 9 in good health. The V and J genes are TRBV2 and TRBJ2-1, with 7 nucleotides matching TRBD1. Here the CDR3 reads CASDRVRSSYNEQFF. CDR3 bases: TGTGCCAGCGACAGGGTCCGGAGCTCCTACAATGAGCAGTTCTTC.